This entry lists 24 T cell receptor beta chains sequenced from one sample in a study of blood T cell repertoires in COVID-19. Sequencing was performed with immunoSEQ multiplex PCR; in TCRdb, only in-frame clones are kept and a portion is missing. The sample yields about 240,000 clones, approximately 86% seen once. Sequenced: peripheral blood. The receptors shown here come from a human donor in a cohort sampled during active COVID-19.

This clone was found once. This sequence joins TRBV5-1 and TRBJ1-6, with 7 bases matching TRBD1. J lost 7 bases, V lost 3 bases, and 7 bases had no gene match. The CDR3 runs to 15 residues. Germline V lookup: CDR1 SGHRS, CDR2 YFSETQ. The CDR3 region is CASSYRQGTNSPLHF. The CDR3 coding sequence is TGCGCCAGCAGCTATAGACAGGGAACCAATTCACCCCTCCACTTT.

This clone was observed a handful of times. The chain is built from TRBV5-6 and TRBJ1-2; D might be TRBD1 (5 bases). The germline V gene encodes CDR1 SGHDT and CDR2 YYEEEE. Trimming removed 0 bases at V and 6 bases at J, with 9 bases between. The CDR3 loop spans 13 amino acids. The DNA for the CDR3 is TGTGCCAGCAGCTTGGTAGGCAGGGATGGCTACACCTTC. Amino acids: CASSLVGRDGYTF.

The chain carries TRBV19 and TRBJ1-1; 7 bases map to TRBD1. Germline lookup yields CDR1 LNHDA and CDR2 SQIVND (reference sequence). V was clipped by 2 bases and J by 4 bases; unmatched bases: 10. The CDR3 sequence is 16 residues long. CDR3 coding DNA: TGTGCCAGTAGTATAAAAAATGAGGGGGCGAGCACTGAAGCTTTCTTT. This codes for CASSIKNEGASTEAFF.

The rearrangement uses TRBV5-5 and TRBJ1-2; 10 bases fit TRBD1. Germline CDR1 and CDR2: SGHKS and YYEKEE (reference sequence). The length of the CDR3 is 15 residues. V lost 4 bases to trimming and J lost 7 bases; unmatched junction nucleotides: 10. The CDR3 DNA is TGTGCCAGCAGCCTAGGGACAGGGGAGATCGGTGGCTACACCTTC. Translating it yields CASSLGTGEIGGYTF.

This chain links TRBV7-2 with TRBJ1-5, with D uncertain. Trimming took 5 bases from V and 3 from J, leaving 11 bases between them. The germline CDR1 and CDR2 sequences are SGHTA and FQGNSA. The CDR3 has 14 residues. This chain's CDR3 is CASSVTEDNQPQHF. The CDR3 nucleotides read TGTGCCAGCAGCGTTACCGAGGACAATCAGCCCCAGCATTTT. Filled out from reference TRBV7-2 and TRBJ1-5, the complete variable domain reads GAGVSQSPSNKVTEKGKDVELRCDPISGHTALYWYRQSLGQGLEFLIYFQGNSAPDKSGLPSDRFSAERTGGSVSTLTIQRTQQEDSAVYLCASSVTEDNQPQHFGDGTRLSIL.

This chain uses TRBV5-1 with TRBJ2-1; 13 bases match TRBD2. CDR1 is SGHRS, CDR2 YFSETQ, per germline. The CDR3 has 18 residues. Losses at the gene ends were 0 bases for V and 9 bases for J; bases not matched to a gene: 12. CDR3: CASSLASGTSGNQGEQFF. The CDR3 coding sequence is TGCGCCAGCAGCTTGGCCTCCGGGACTAGCGGGAATCAAGGTGAGCAGTTCTTC.

V gene TRBV4-1 combines with J gene TRBJ2-5; D remains ambiguous. Germline CDR1 MGHRA, CDR2 YSYEKL. The CDR3 covers 14 residues. The ends were cut back, 2 bases at V and 5 bases at J, with 12 bases in the middle. CDR3 protein: CASSQSAVWETQYF. The CDR3 nucleotides are TGCGCCAGCAGCCAATCCGCAGTTTGGGAGACCCAGTACTTC.

The rearrangement links TRBV6-2 or TRBV6-3 to TRBJ1-1, with D uncertain. V was trimmed by 0 bases and J by 1 base, leaving 6 bases between them. Germline CDR1 reads MNHEY; CDR2 reads SVGEGT. The CDR3 runs 14 residues. CDR3 nucleotide sequence: TGTGCCAGCAGTTACTCGCGGGAGAACACTGAAGCTTTCTTT. Translation gives CASSYSRENTEAFF.

This clone was counted a single time. The chain links TRBV28 to TRBJ2-5; D is perhaps TRBD2 (7 bases). V was pared by 4 bases and J by 5 bases, with 14 bases between. The germline gives CDR1 MDHEN, CDR2 SYDVKM. The CDR3 runs 14 residues. CDR3 DNA: TGTGCCAGCAGTTCGACAAGGGGGGGGGAGACCCAGTACTTC. It translates to CASSSTRGGETQYF.

The V gene is TRBV10-3, the J gene TRBJ2-7; 14 nucleotides line up with TRBD2. Looked up from germline, CDR1 is ENHRY and CDR2 is SYGVKD. Germline trimming cut 7 bases from V and 3 bases from J; bases unmatched to any gene: 2. This CDR3 has 14 residues. CDR3 in DNA: TGTGCCATCACCGGGACTAGCGGGAGCTACGAGCAGTACTTC. Translation gives CAITGTSGSYEQYF.

The chain employs TRBV5-1 and TRBJ2-2, with TRBD2 matching over 10 bases. Trimming cost V 0 bases and J 5 bases; bases outside gene matches: 4. The CDR3 consists of 16 residues. Germline lookup yields CDR1 SGHRS and CDR2 YFSETQ. For the CDR3, the DNA is TGCGCCAGCAGCTTGGTCGGTAGCGGGAGGACCGGGGAGCTGTTTTTT. Translating gives CASSLVGSGRTGELFF.

This rearrangement joins TRBV3-1 (or the pseudogene TRBV3-2) to TRBJ2-5; possibly TRBD1 for D (5 bases). The germline V gene encodes CDR1 LGHDT and CDR2 YNNKEL (reference sequence). V lost 0 bases, J lost 5 bases, and 10 bases lay in between. This CDR3 has 14 amino acids. This CDR3 reads CASSQEVGPETQYF. CDR3 bases: TGTGCCAGCAGCCAAGAAGTGGGGCCGGAGACCCAGTACTTC.

V is TRBV6-5 and J is TRBJ2-5; 9 bases map to TRBD1. The length of the CDR3 is 14 residues. V lost 9 bases, J lost 3 bases, and 8 bases stayed unmatched. Germline CDR1 reads MNHEY; CDR2 reads SVGAGI. The CDR3, as DNA: TGTGCCAGTAGCCCGGGACAGGGAAAAGAGACCCAGTACTTC. Translated, it gives CASSPGQGKETQYF.

This clone has a handful of counts. The CDR3 is CASSAGTGRADTQYF. The CDR3 DNA reads TGTGCCAGCAGCGCCGGGACAGGGAGGGCAGATACGCAGTATTTT. V is TRBV13 and J is TRBJ2-3; the match to TRBD1 covers 9 bases. CDR1 PRHDT and CDR2 FYEKMQ come from the germline V gene (reference sequence). With 5 bases clipped from V and 4 bases from J, the junction kept 7 bases outside the gene matches. CDR3 length: 15 amino acids. Full variable domain (missing parts from reference TRBV13 and TRBJ2-3): AAGVIQSPRHLIKEKRETATLKCYPIPRHDTVYWYQQGPGQDPQFLISFYEKMQSDKGSIPDRFSAQQFSDYHSELNMSSLELGDSALYFCASSAGTGRADTQYFGPGTRLTVL.

The chain joins TRBV18 to TRBJ1-4, with TRBD1 matching over 8 bases. After removal of 6 bases from V and 8 bases from J, the junction contained 5 bases not matched to a gene. This CDR3 has 13 residues. Germline V gene sequence: CDR1 KGHSH, CDR2 LQKENI. The DNA of the CDR3 is TGTGCCAGCTCCGACAGGGGTAGGGAAAAACTGTTTTTT. Amino acid sequence: CASSDRGREKLFF.

V gene TRBV18 combines with J gene TRBJ2-7; the D is unclear. From germline, CDR1 is KGHSH and CDR2 LQKENI. Trimming pared 2 bases from V and 6 bases from J, leaving 11 bases between. The CDR3 totals 13 residues. The CDR3 protein is CASSPALESEQYF. The CDR3 bases are TGTGCCAGCTCACCAGCGCTCGAGTCCGAGCAGTACTTC.

This chain joins TRBV19 and TRBJ2-1; maybe TRBD2 (5 bases). CDR3 length: 16 amino acids. Per germline, CDR1 LNHDA and CDR2 SQIVND (reference sequence). Trimming stripped 2 bases from V and 7 bases from J, with 18 bases between. The CDR3 nucleotides are TGTGCCAGTAGTATAATGCGGACTCCTCCGGGGAATGAGCAGTTCTTC. Translation gives CASSIMRTPPGNEQFF.

The V gene is TRBV19, the J gene TRBJ1-1; 10 positions match TRBD1. This CDR3 is built from 15 residues. V lost 3 bases to trimming and J lost 3 bases; unmatched junction nucleotides: 4. CDR1 LNHDA and CDR2 SQIVND come from the germline V gene (reference sequence). The CDR3 nucleotides read TGTGCCAGTAGTATGGACAGGGGGAAGCACACTGAAGCTTTCTTT. As protein: CASSMDRGKHTEAFF.

The chain carries TRBV7-8 and TRBJ2-7, with D unclear. V lost 0 bases, J lost 0 bases, and 15 bases lay in between. Germline V CDR1 and CDR2: SGHVS, FQNEAQ. The CDR3 runs to 17 residues. This CDR3 reads CASSLATLTAVSYEQYF. The CDR3 region has the DNA TGTGCCAGCAGCTTAGCTACGTTGACGGCGGTCTCCTACGAGCAGTACTTC.

J is TRBJ1-4 and V is TRBV11-2; D is unresolved. V gave up 5 bases and J gave up 0 bases, with 16 bases separating them. The CDR3 loop spans 17 amino acids. Germline CDR1 SGHAT, CDR2 FQNNGV. The CDR3, as DNA: TGTGCCAGCAGCCGTCCCCTTTTGTCTGCAACTAATGAAAAACTGTTTTTT. Protein sequence: CASSRPLLSATNEKLFF.

The genes are TRBV15 and TRBJ1-4; the D is unclear. V lost 5 bases and J lost 0, with 10 bases in between. The CDR3 loop spans 15 amino acids. Germline V CDR1 and CDR2: LNHNV, YYDKDF (reference sequence). The DNA of the CDR3 is TGTGCCACCAGCCCCGCCCGGGCAACTAATGAAAAACTGTTTTTT. Protein sequence: CATSPARATNEKLFF.

CDR3 nucleotides: TGCGCCAGCACGACAGGGGCGCCCCACGAGCAGTACTTC. It yields the protein CASTTGAPHEQYF. J is TRBJ2-7 and V is TRBV5-1; TRBD1 agrees at 8 bases. CDR3 length equals 13 residues. Germline CDR1 reads SGHRS; CDR2 reads YFSETQ. Unmatched junction bases numbered 7, after V lost 6 bases and J lost 5 bases.

The chain recombines TRBV19 with TRBJ2-6; D ambiguous. Germline loops: CDR1 LNHDA, CDR2 SQIVND (reference sequence). The V end lost 5 bases, the J end lost 0 bases, and 5 bases lay between the germline ends. The CDR3 length is 14 residues. The CDR3 reads CASSLHSGANVLTF. Written as DNA, the CDR3 is TGTGCCAGTAGTTTACACTCTGGGGCCAACGTCCTGACTTTC.

This clone has just a few counts. V usage is TRBV19 and J usage is TRBJ2-1, with 7 bases matching TRBD2. CDR1 is LNHDA, CDR2 SQIVND, per germline (reference sequence). There are 16 residues in the CDR3. Germline trimming cut 3 bases from V and 7 bases from J; bases unmatched to any gene: 12. CDR3 coding DNA: TGTGCCAGTAGTATCCTTTTCGGGAGGCCGTGGAATGAGCAGTTCTTC. Residues: CASSILFGRPWNEQFF.